This T cell receptor (beta chain) was recovered during a study of regulatory T cells in long-lasting Graves disease. Study-wide points: Patients with persistent disease shared 2,500 to 3,500 public clonotypes, outpacing the approximately 950 shared by new patients.

The TCR beta library used iRepertoire HTBI primers with Arm-PCR amplification of CDR3. From the multiplex PCR reads, TCRdb called clonotypes with MiXCR, one entry per CDR3 protein. The data hold roughly 610,000 distinct CDR3 sequences, with around 17% observed a single time. CDR1 is SNHLY and CDR2 is FYNNEI in the germline V gene. The CDR3 sequence is 15 residues long. The V end was cut by 6 bases, the J end by 0 bases, with 13 bases between. As regards this clonotype: Antigen: not known.

Time point here: newly diagnosed GD, antithyroid drugs for less than 3 months. The TCR library was prepared using RNA isolated from PBMCs. This same sample was also part of a study on T cells in Graves' hyperthyroidism and ophthalmopathy. From that second work: The hyperthyroidism was newly diagnosed and had lasted under 2 months; the patients were aged 18 to 65. First-round RT-PCR targeting the TCR CDR3 was performed with the HTBI primer set.

The J gene is TRBJ2-3, the V gene TRBV2, with D tentatively TRBD2 (5 bases). The sample in question was peripheral blood mononuclear cells (PBMCs), obtained at new diagnosis, from a patient treated with antithyroid drugs. This receptor was obtained from a woman in her 30s with Graves disease. CDR3 loop: CASRRTEASTDTQYF. The CDR3 DNA sequence: TGTGCCAGCAGGAGGACTGAAGCTAGCACAGATACGCAGTATTTT.